The T cell receptor beta chain under discussion was sequenced for a study of T cell changes during pregnancy in multiple sclerosis. The repertoire was sequenced with immunoSEQ multiplex PCR; TCRdb's copy has only in-frame clones and lacks some. The sample lists around 88,000 clones; roughly 92% were seen once. V was pared by 3 bases and J by 10 bases, with 16 bases between. Germline loops: CDR1 LNHDA, CDR2 SQIVND (reference sequence). The CDR3 is made up of 14 amino acids. The chain combines TRBV19 with TRBJ2-4; D may be TRBD2 (6 bases). The clonotype originates from a female donor with multiple sclerosis, enrolled in a pregnancy study. The sample consisted of peripheral blood, taken in the first trimester of pregnancy. The CDR3 DNA is TGTGCCAGTAGTATTAGCGGAGATGGGCGTATTCAGTACTTC. Protein: CASSISGDGRIQYF.